This T cell receptor beta chain was obtained from a study of cytomegalovirus exposure and HLA in healthy donors. Study-wide results and limits: Several top significant clusters appeared, in a later analysis, to be linked to common viral pathogens. The records held CMV serostatus as the only immune exposure information.

A multiplex PCR was run with 60 Vbeta primers and 13 Jbeta primers. Per the authors' pipeline: In a later analysis, about 9.9 million of 65 million to 80 million unique beta chains occurred in at least two donors. The repertoire was sequenced with immunoSEQ multiplex PCR; TCRdb's copy has only in-frame clones and lacks some. From that table come the V and J calls and clone size; the DNA was used to work out D and trimming. This sample yields approximately 160,000 clones, of which more than 70% are seen a single time; around 4.1% belongs to the top ten. With regard to this clone: Its antigen is not identified.

The V end was cut by 6 bases, the J end by 2 bases, with 5 bases between. This CDR3 is 12 amino acids long. Per germline, CDR1 KGHSH and CDR2 LQKENI. The specimen was PBMCs. The TCR was taken from a woman aged 50 to 60 in good health and CMV-seropositive. This sequence joins TRBV18 and TRBJ1-5; D ambiguous. CDR3 residues: CASSRGNQPQHF. The CDR3 DNA reads as TGTGCCAGCTCTCGGGGCAATCAGCCCCAGCATTTT.